This record covers a single T cell receptor beta chain. Source study methods: From reference gene primer amplification, estimates of nucleated cell counts were derived. Sequencing used immunoSEQ multiplex PCR; TCRdb keeps in-frame clones, though not all of them. V and J calls and clone size are given by that table; D and trimming were obtained from the DNA. This sample has about 160,000 clones, with about four fifths found just once. The sample comes from a study of blood T cell repertoires in COVID-19. Overall study: Sites across the United States, Italy and Spain contributed samples from acute and convalescent COVID-19. T cells, B-cell-depleted T cells, or PBMCs supplied cDNA or gDNA.

Germline V gene data show CDR1 as MNHEY and CDR2 as SMNVEV (reference sequence). CDR3 length equals 14 residues. The V and J ends lost 1 base and 5 bases, in that order; junction bases with no gene match: 4. Followed longitudinally, the Seattle patients had been enrolled during active infection. The chain carries TRBV27 and TRBJ2-5, with 7 bases matching TRBD2. The receptor comes from a woman aged 55-70 years with COVID-19, enrolled during active disease. Source material: peripheral blood. The CDR3 nucleotides are TGTGCCAGCAGTTTATGGGGAGGGATGGAGACCCAGTACTTC. This sequence encodes CASSLWGGMETQYF.